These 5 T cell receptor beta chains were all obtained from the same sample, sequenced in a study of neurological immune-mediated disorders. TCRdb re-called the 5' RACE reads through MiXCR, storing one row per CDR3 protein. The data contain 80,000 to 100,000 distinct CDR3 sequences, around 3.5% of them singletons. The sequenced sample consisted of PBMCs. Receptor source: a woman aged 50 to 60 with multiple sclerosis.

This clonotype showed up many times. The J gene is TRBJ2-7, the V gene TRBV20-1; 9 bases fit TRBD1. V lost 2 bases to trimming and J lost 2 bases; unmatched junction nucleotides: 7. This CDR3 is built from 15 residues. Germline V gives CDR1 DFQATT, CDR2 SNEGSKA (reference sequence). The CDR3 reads CSARNSGQGTYEQYF. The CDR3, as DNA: TGCAGTGCTAGAAACTCGGGACAGGGAACCTACGAGCAGTACTTC.

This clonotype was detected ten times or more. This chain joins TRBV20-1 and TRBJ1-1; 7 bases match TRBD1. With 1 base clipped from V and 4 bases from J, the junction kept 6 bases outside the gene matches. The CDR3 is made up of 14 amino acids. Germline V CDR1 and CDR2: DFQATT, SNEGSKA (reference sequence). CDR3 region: CSARVRGLGTEAFF. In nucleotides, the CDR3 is TGCAGTGCTAGAGTAAGGGGGCTAGGCACTGAAGCTTTCTTT.

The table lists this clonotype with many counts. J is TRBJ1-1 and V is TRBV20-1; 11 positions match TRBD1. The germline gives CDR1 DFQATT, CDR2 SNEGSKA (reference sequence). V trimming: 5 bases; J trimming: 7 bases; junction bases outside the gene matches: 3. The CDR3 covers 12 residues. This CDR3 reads CSAGQGAGEAFF. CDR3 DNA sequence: TGCAGTGCTGGACAGGGGGCCGGTGAAGCTTTCTTT.

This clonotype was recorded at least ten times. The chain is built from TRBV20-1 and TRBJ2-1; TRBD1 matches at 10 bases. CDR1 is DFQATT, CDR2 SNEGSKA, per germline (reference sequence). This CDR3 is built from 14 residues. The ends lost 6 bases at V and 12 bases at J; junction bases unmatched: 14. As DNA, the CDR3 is TGCAGTGCCACCGGGACAGGGGATGGGGTCTGGCAGTTCTTC. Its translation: CSATGTGDGVWQFF.

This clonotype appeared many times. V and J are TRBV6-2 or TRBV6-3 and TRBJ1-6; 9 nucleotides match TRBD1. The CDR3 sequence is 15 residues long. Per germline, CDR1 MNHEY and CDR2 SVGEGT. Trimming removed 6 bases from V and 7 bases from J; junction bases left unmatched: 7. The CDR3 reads CASSDRGVRNSPLHF. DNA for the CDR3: TGTGCCAGCAGCGACAGGGGGGTGCGGAATTCACCCCTCCACTTT.